The source of this TCR beta chain is a study of shared clonotypes between healthy human individuals. General study points: Across a handful of donors, naive CD4 shared roughly 5.2%, naive CD8 more than 3%, memory CD4 roughly 2.2%, memory CD8 over 0.3%. Incomplete sequencing of sorted subsets was indicated by rarefaction despite large depth.

The CDR3 sequence is 15 residues long. Germline assignment: CDR1 PRHDT and CDR2 FYEKMQ (reference sequence). V was pared by 2 bases and J by 3 bases, with 14 bases between. Only in-frame clones appear in the TCRdb table, and some are missing; sequencing was by immunoSEQ multiplex PCR. This table holds 1.5 million to 2.5 million clones, about 95% found once. CD45RO-negative, CCR7-selected cells formed the naive CD8 fraction, which excluded terminally differentiated effector memory CD45RA+ cells. As for this clone: Its antigen remains unidentified.

The TCR sequence derives from a man aged 18 to 35 in good health. The chain uses TRBV13 and TRBJ2-7; D uncertain. The sequenced material came from naive CD8+ T cells sorted from blood. The CDR3 nucleotides are TGTGCCAGCAGCTTACAACAGTCCCTAGGCTACGAGCAGTACTTC. Protein product: CASSLQQSLGYEQYF. Looking up the rest from reference TRBV13 and TRBJ2-7 gives the full variable domain: AAGVIQSPRHLIKEKRETATLKCYPIPRHDTVYWYQQGPGQDPQFLISFYEKMQSDKGSIPDRFSAQQFSDYHSELNMSSLELGDSALYFCASSLQQSLGYEQYFGPGTRLTVT.